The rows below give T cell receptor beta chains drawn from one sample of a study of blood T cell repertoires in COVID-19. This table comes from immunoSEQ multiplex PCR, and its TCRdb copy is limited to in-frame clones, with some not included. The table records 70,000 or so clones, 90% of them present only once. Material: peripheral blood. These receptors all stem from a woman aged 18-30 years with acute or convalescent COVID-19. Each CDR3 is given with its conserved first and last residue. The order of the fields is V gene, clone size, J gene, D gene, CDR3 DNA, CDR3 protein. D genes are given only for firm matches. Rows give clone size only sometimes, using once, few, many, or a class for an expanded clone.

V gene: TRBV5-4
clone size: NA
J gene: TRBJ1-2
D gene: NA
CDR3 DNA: TGTGCCAGCAGCTTGGGAGCCTATGGCTACACCTTC
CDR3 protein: CASSLGAYGYTF

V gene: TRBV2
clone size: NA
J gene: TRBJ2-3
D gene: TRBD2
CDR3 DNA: TGTGCCAGCAGGGGGACTAGCGGGAGGTATACGCAGTATTTT
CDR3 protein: CASRGTSGRYTQYF

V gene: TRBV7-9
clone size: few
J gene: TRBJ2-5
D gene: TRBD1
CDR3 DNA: TGTGCCAGCAGCTTAGGGGACAGGGTTGTAGAGACCCAGTACTTC
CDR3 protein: CASSLGDRVVETQYF

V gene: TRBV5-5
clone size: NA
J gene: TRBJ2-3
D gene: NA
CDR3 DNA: TGTGCCAGCAGCTTGGGCGAAATTAGCACAGATACGCAGTATTTT
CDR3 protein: CASSLGEISTDTQYF

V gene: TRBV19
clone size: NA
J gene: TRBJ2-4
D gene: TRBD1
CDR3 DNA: TGTGCCAGTAGTTCCGGACAGGGTCCCGACATTCAGTACTTC
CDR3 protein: CASSSGQGPDIQYF

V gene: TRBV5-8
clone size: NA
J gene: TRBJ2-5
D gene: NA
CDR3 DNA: TGTGCCAGCGGACTTGACTACCCATCAAAGACCCAGTACTTC
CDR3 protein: CASGLDYPSKTQYF

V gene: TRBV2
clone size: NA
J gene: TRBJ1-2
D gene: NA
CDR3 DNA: TGTGCCAGCACCCCTACCGGACAGCTCTATGGCTACACCTTC
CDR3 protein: CASTPTGQLYGYTF

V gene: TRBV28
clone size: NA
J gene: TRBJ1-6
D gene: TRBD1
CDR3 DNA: TGTGCCAGCAGTTTTGGCGGGACAGGGAATTCACCCCTCCACTTT
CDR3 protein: CASSFGGTGNSPLHF

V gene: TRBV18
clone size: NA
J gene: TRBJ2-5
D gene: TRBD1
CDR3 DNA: TGTGCCAGCTCCGTACACCGTCTGACCCCCGGGACAGGGAGCAAAGAGACCCAGTACTTC
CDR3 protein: CASSVHRLTPGTGSKETQYF

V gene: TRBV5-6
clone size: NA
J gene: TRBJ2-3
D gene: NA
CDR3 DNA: TGTGCCAGCAGCTTAGAGCCAGCGGATACGCAGTATTTT
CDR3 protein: CASSLEPADTQYF

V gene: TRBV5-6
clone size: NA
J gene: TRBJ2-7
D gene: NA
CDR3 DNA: TGTGCCAGCAGCTTCAACAGGGAGTACGAGCAGTACTTC
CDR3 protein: CASSFNREYEQYF

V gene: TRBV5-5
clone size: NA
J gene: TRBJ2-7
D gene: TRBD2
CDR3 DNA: TGTGCCAGCAGCTTGGCTCTAGCGGGAACCGTCGTCTACGAGCAGTACTTC
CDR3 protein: CASSLALAGTVVYEQYF

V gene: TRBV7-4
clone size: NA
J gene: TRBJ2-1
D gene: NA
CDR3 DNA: TGTGCCAGCAGCCCCCGGCAACGGGGCTACAATGAGCAGTTCTTC
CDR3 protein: CASSPRQRGYNEQFF

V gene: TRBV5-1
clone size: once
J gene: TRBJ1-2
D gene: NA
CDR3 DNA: TGCGCCAGCAGCTTGGGGAACATCGGAGGAGGCTACACCTTC
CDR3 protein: CASSLGNIGGGYTF

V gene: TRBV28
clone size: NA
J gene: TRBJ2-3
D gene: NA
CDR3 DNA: TGTGCCAGCAGTGTGGGGGCAAAGGAGCAGTATTTT
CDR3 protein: CASSVGAKEQYF

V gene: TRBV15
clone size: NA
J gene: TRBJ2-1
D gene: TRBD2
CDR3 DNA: TGTGCCACCAGCAGAGGACGGGGGGGGCGGGAGAGATACGGTGAGCAGTTCTTC
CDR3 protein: CATSRGRGGRERYGEQFF

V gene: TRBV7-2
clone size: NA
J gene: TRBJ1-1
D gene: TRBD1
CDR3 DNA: TGTGCCAGCAGCTTCACCGGGACAGGGAACACTGAAGCTTTCTTT
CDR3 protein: CASSFTGTGNTEAFF

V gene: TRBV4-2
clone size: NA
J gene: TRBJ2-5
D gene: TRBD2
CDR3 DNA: TGTGCCAGCAGCCAAGTTATGGCGGGAGGGGAGACCCAGTACTTC
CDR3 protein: CASSQVMAGGETQYF

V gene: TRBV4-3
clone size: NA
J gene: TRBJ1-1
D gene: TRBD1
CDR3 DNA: TGCGCCAGCAGCCAAGTTGGGACAGGCGGGACTGAAGCTTTCTTT
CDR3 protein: CASSQVGTGGTEAFF

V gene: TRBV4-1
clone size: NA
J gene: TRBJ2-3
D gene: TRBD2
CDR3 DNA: TGCGCCAGCAGCCAAGAATGGTTTCTGTCTAGCGGGGGAGGAATGGATACGCAGTATTTT
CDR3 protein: CASSQEWFLSSGGGMDTQYF

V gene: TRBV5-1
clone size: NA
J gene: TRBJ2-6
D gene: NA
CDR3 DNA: TGCGCCAGCAGCGTGAGCTCTGGGGCCAACGTCCTGACTTTC
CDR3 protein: CASSVSSGANVLTF

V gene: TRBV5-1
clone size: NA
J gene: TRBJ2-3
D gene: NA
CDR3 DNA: TGCGCCAGCAGCTTGACCTTGGGGGGATACACAGATACGCAGTATTTT
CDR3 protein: CASSLTLGGYTDTQYF

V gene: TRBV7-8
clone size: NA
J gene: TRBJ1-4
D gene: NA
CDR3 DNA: TGTGCCAGCAGCTTAGAAGCGGGGACTAATGAAAAACTGTTTTTT
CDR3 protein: CASSLEAGTNEKLFF